This record concerns one T cell receptor beta chain sequence. Its specificity is unknown. The sample contains more than one DNA sequence encoding this CDR3. Germline CDR1 reads LGHNA; CDR2 reads YSLEER. Germline trimming cut 3 bases from V and 6 bases from J; bases unmatched to any gene: 10. The CDR3 sequence is 17 residues long. The data were taken from a study of cytomegalovirus exposure and HLA in healthy donors. The PCR had 60 Vbeta and 13 Jbeta primers. The table came from immunoSEQ multiplex PCR; TCRdb's copy has only in-frame clones and leaves some out. The profile covers 100,000 to 150,000 clones, with 82% appearing a single time and 2.7% taken by the ten largest. Study results and limitations: For most TCR sequences rarity was the rule, although some public TCRs occurred in many donors. What a later analysis reportedly showed was that an Asian-associated ancestry cluster had fewer N-insertions than the approximately 670-donor mean.

The genes are TRBV4-3 and TRBJ1-6; 8 bases line up with TRBD1. The source of this sequence is a boy aged 2 to 10 in good health and CMV-seronegative. Sequences were obtained from PBMCs. The CDR3 bases are TGCGCCAGCAGCCACACAGATCGAACAGGGGGTAATTCACCCCTCCACTTT. This gives the protein CASSHTDRTGGNSPLHF.